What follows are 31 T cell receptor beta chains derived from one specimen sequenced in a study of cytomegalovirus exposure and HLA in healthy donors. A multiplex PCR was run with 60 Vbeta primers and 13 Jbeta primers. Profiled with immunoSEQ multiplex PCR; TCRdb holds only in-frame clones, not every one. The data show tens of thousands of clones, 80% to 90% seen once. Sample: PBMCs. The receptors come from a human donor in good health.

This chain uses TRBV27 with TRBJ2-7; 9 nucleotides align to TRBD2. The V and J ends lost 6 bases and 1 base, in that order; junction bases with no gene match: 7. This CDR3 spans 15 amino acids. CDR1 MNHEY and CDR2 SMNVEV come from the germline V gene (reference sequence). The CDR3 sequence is CASRGPGLASYEQYF. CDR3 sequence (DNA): TGTGCCAGCAGGGGTCCGGGACTAGCTTCCTACGAGCAGTACTTC.

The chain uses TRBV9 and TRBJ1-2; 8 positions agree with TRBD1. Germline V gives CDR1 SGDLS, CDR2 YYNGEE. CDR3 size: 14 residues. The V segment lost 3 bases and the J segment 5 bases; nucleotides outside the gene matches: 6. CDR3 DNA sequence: TGTGCCAGCAGCGCTGAAGGACAGGGTTATGGCTACACCTTC. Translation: CASSAEGQGYGYTF.

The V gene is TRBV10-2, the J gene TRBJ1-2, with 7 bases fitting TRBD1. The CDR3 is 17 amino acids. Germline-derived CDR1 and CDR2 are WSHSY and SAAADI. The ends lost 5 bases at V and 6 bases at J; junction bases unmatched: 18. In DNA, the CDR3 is TGCGCCAGCAGTCTCTTGAGGCCCGAAGGGGGCTTTCATGGCTACACCTTC. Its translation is CASSLLRPEGGFHGYTF.

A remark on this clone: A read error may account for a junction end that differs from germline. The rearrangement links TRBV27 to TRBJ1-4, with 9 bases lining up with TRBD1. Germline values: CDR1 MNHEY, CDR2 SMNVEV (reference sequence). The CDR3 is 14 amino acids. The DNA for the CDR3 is TGTGCCAGCACTGAGGGGACAGGGAATGGAAAACTGTTTTTT. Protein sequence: CASTEGTGNGKLFF. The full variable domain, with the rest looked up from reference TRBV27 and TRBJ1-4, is EAQVTQNPRYLITVTGKKLTVTCSQNMNHEYMSWYRQDPGLGLRQIYYSMNVEVTDKGDVPEGYKVSRKEKRNFPLILESPSPNQTSLYFCASTEGTGNGKLFFGSGTQLSVL.

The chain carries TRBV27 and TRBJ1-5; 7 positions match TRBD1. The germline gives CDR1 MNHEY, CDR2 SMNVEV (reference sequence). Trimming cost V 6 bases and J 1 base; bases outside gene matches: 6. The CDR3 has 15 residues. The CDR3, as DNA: TGTGCCAGCAGCCCCCAGGGACAGAGCAATCAGCCCCAGCATTTT. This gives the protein CASSPQGQSNQPQHF.

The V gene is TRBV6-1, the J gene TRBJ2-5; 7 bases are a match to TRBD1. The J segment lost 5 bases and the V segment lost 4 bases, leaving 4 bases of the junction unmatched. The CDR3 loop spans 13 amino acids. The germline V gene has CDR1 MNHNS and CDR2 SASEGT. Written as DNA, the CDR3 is TGTGCCAGCAGTGGGAACAGGGGTGAGACCCAGTACTTC. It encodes CASSGNRGETQYF.

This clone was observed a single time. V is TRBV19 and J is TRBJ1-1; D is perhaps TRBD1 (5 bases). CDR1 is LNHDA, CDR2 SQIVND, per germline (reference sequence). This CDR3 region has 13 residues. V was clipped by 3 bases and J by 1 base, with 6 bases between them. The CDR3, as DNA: TGTGCCAGTAGTATCGACAGGAACACTGAAGCTTTCTTT. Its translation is CASSIDRNTEAFF.

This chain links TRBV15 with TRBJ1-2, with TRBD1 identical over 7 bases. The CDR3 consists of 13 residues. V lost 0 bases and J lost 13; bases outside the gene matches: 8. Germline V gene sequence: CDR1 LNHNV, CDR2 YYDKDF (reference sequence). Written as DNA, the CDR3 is TGTGCCACCAGCAGAGATTACAGGGGTGATACCACCTTC. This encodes CATSRDYRGDTTF.

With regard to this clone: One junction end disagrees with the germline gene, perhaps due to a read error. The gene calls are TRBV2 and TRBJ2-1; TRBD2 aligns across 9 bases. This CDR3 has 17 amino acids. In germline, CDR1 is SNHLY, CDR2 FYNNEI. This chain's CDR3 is CASNEIAGALGGYEQFF. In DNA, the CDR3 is TGTGCCAGCAATGAAATAGCGGGGGCCCTCGGTGGCTATGAGCAGTTCTTC.

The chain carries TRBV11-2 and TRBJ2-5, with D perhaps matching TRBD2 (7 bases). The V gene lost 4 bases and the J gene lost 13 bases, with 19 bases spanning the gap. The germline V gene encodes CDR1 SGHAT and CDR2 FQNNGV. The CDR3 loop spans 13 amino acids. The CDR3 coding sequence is TGTGCCAGCAGCTCAAACTCTGGGGGGGCCACGTACTTC. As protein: CASSSNSGGATYF.

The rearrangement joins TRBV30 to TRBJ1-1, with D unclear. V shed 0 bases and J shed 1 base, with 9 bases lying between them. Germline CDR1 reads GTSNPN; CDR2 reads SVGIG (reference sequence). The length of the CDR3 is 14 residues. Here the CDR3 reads CAWSVLAENTEAFF. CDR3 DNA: TGTGCCTGGAGTGTACTAGCGGAGAACACTGAAGCTTTCTTT.

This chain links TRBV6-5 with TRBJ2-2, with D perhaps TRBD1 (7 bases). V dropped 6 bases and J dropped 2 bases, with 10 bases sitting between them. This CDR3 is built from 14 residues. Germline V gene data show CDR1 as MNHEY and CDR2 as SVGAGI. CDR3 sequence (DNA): TGTGCCAGCAGCCAGGGGGGTAACACCGGGGAGCTGTTTTTT. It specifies CASSQGGNTGELFF.

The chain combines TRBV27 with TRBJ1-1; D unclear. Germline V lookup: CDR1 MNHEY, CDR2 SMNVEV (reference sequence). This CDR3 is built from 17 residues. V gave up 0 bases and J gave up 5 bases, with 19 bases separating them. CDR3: CASSLSSGVWIWTEAFF. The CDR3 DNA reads TGTGCCAGCAGTTTATCGAGCGGGGTATGGATTTGGACTGAAGCTTTCTTT.

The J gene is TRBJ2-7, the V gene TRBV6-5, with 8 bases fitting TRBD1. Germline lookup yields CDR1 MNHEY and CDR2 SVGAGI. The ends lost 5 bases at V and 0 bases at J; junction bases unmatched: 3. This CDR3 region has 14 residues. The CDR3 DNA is TGTGCCAGCAGTACCGGGACAGGCTCCTACGAGCAGTACTTC. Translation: CASSTGTGSYEQYF.

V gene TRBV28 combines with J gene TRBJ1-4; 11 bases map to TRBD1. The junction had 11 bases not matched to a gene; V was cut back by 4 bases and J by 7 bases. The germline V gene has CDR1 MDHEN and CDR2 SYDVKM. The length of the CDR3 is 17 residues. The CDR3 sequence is CASSSAGTGGDGEKLFF. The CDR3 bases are TGTGCCAGCAGTTCCGCCGGGACAGGGGGAGACGGTGAAAAACTGTTTTTT.

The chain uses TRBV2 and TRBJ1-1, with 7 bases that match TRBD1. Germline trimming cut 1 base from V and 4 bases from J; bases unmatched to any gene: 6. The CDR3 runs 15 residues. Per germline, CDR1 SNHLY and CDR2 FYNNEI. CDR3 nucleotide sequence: TGTGCCAGCAGTGAAGTAGGACAGGCGTCCACTGAAGCTTTCTTT. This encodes CASSEVGQASTEAFF.

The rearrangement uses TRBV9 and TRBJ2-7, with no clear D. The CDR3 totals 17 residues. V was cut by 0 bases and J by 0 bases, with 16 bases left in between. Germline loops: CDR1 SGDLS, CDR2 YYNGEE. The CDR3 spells CASSVGVGQPRSYEQYF. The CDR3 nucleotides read TGTGCCAGCAGCGTAGGGGTTGGGCAGCCGCGCTCCTACGAGCAGTACTTC.

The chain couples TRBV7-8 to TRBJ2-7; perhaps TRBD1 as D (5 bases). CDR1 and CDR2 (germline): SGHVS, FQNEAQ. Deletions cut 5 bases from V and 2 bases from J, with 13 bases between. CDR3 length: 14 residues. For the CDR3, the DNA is TGTGCCAGCAGCCTCCTAGGACAACCCTACGAGCAGTACTTC. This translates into CASSLLGQPYEQYF.

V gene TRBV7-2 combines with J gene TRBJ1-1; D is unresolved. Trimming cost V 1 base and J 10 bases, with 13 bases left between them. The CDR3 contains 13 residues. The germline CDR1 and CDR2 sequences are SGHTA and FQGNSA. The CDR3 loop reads CASSLGFMTGAFF. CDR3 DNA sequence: TGTGCCAGCAGCTTAGGTTTCATGACGGGAGCTTTCTTT.

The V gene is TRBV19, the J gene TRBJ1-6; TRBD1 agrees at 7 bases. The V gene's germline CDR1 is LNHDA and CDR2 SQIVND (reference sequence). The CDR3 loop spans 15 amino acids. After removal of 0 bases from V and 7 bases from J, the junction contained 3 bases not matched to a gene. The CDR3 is CASSIDRTGNSPLHF. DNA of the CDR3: TGTGCCAGTAGTATAGATCGGACAGGAAATTCACCCCTCCACTTT.

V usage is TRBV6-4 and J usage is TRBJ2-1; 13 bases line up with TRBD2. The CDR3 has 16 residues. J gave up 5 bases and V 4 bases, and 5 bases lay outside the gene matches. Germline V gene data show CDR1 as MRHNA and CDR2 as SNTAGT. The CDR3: CASSGTSGGAHNEQFF. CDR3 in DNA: TGTGCCAGCAGTGGCACTAGCGGGGGGGCTCACAATGAGCAGTTCTTC.

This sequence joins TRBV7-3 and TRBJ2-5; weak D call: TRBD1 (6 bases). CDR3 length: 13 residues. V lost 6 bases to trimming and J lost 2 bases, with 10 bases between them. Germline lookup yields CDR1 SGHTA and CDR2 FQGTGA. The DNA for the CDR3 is TGTGCCAGCAGTAGGGGGTCGCAAGAGACCCAGTACTTC. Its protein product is CASSRGSQETQYF.

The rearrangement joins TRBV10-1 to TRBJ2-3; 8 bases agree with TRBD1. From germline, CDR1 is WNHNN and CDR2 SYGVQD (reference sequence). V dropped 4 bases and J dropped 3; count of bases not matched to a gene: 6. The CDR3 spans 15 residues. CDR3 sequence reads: CASSGGTGFTDTQYF. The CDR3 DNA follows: TGCGCCAGCAGTGGTGGGACAGGTTTTACAGATACGCAGTATTTT.

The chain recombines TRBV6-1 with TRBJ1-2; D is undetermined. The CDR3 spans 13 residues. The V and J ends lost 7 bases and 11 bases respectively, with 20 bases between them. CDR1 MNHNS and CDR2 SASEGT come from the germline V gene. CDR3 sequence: CASTSSGRRHYTF. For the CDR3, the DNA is TGTGCCAGCACCTCTTCCGGGAGGAGACATTACACCTTC.

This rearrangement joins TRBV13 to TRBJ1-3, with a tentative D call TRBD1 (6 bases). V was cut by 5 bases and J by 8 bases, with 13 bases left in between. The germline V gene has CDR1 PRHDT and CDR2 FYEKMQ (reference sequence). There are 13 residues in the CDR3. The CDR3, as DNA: TGTGCCAGCAGCCGCGGGCCAGGGGACACCATATATTTT. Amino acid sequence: CASSRGPGDTIYF.

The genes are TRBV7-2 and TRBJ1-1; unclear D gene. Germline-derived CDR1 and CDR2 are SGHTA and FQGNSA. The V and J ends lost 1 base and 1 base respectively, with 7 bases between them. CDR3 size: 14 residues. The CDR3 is CASSLDSGNTEAFF. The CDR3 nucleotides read TGTGCCAGCAGCTTAGACTCGGGGAACACTGAAGCTTTCTTT.

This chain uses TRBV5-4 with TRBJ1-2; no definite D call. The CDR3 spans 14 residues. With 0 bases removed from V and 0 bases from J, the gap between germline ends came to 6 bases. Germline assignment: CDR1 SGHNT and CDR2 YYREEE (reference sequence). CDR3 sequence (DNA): TGTGCCAGCAGCTTGGACAGATCTAACTATGGCTACACCTTC. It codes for CASSLDRSNYGYTF.

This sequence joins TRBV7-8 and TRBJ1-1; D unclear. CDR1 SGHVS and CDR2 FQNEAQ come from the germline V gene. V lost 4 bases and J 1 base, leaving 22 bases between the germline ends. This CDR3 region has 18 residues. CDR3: CASSSGGSPATGNTEAFF. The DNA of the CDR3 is TGTGCCAGCAGCTCCGGCGGGTCCCCAGCCACCGGGAACACTGAAGCTTTCTTT.

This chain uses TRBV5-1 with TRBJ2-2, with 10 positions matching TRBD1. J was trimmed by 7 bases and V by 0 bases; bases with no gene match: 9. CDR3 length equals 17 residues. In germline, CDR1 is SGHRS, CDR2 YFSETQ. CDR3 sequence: CASSLAGQGSPGGELFF. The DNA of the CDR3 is TGCGCCAGCAGCTTGGCGGGACAGGGGTCCCCCGGCGGGGAGCTGTTTTTT.

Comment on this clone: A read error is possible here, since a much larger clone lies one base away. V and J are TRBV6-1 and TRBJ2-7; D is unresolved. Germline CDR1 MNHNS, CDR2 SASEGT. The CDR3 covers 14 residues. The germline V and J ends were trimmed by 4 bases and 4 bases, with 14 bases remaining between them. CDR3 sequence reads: CASSAETSQYEQYF. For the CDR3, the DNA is TGTGCCAGCAGTGCTGAGACAAGCCAATACGAGCAGTACTTC.

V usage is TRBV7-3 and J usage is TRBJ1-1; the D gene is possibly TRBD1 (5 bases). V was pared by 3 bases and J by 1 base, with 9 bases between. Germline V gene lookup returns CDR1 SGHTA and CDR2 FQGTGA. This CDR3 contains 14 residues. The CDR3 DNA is TGTGCCAGCAGCTTTGGGGGGACGAACACTGAAGCTTTCTTT. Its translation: CASSFGGTNTEAFF.